Below, one TCR beta chain is given with its context. This sample stems from a study of T-cell memory formation after mild COVID-19. TCRdb processed the 5' RACE reads anew with MiXCR; each CDR3 protein has one entry. The sample has almost 250,000 distinct CDR3 sequences, 15% seen once. The V end lost 5 bases, the J end lost 3 bases, and 15 bases lay between the germline ends. This CDR3 is 15 amino acids long. The germline gives CDR1 MNHEY, CDR2 SVGAGI. The V call is TRBV6-5, the J call TRBJ2-3, with unresolved D. The specimen was PBMCs or a T cell subset sorted from them (not recorded which). This TCR was recovered from an adult woman who had mild COVID-19 (a few samples of this study predate the infection). Cell type and time point are not known. CDR3 residues: CASSRTAKATDTQYF. As DNA, the CDR3 is TGTGCCAGCAGTCGAACGGCCAAAGCAACAGATACGCAGTATTTT.